This entry lists 16 T cell receptor beta chains sequenced from one sample in a study of cytomegalovirus exposure and HLA in healthy donors. The PCR made use of 60 Vbeta and 13 Jbeta primers. Sequenced by immunoSEQ multiplex PCR; TCRdb stores in-frame clones only, minus some. The sample shows around 98,000 clones, under 75% of them seen only once. Sequencing input: PBMCs. The source of these receptors is a man aged 45-65 years in good health and CMV-seronegative.

This clone was counted a single time. The rearrangement uses TRBV19 and TRBJ2-7; TRBD2 aligns across 8 bases. Per the germline V gene, CDR1 is LNHDA and CDR2 is SQIVND (reference sequence). The J segment lost 0 bases and the V segment lost 6 bases, leaving 4 bases of the junction unmatched. The CDR3 runs to 14 residues. The CDR3 region is CASRVAGNSYEQYF. The CDR3 DNA reads as TGTGCCAGTAGAGTAGCGGGGAACTCCTACGAGCAGTACTTC.

This clone counts as medium-sized. The chain uses TRBV4-2 and TRBJ2-7, with 8 bases that match TRBD2. Per the germline V gene, CDR1 is LGHNA and CDR2 is YNFKEQ. V trimming: 0 bases; J trimming: 3 bases; junction bases outside the gene matches: 4. CDR3 size: 15 residues. The CDR3 coding sequence is TGTGCCAGCAGCCAAGAAGCGGGGGCGGGCTACGAGCAGTACTTC. As protein: CASSQEAGAGYEQYF.

The chain joins TRBV5-4 to TRBJ1-2; D is possibly TRBD1 (5 bases). Germline V CDR1 and CDR2: SGHNT, YYREEE (reference sequence). V was trimmed by 4 bases and J by 2 bases, leaving 9 bases between them. The CDR3 is 13 residues long. CDR3: CASSGRENYGYTF. The CDR3 coding sequence is TGTGCCAGCAGCGGCAGGGAAAACTATGGCTACACCTTC.

The J gene is TRBJ1-1, the V gene TRBV2; D possibly corresponds to TRBD1 (5 bases). Between the trimmed V and J ends, which lost 2 bases and 0 bases, there was a span of 10 bases. The CDR3 runs to 15 residues. Germline V CDR1 and CDR2: SNHLY, FYNNEI. DNA of the CDR3: TGTGCCAGCAGTGAATTTCGACAGATGAACACTGAAGCTTTCTTT. Protein sequence: CASSEFRQMNTEAFF.

The chain links TRBV11-3 to TRBJ1-1, with D tentatively TRBD1 (6 bases). The CDR3 is 13 amino acids. V shed 8 bases and J shed 5 bases, with 15 bases lying between them. Germline values: CDR1 SGHNT, CDR2 YENEEA. CDR3 sequence: CASGSRGGTEAFF. The CDR3 DNA reads as TGTGCCAGCGGATCCAGGGGTGGGACTGAAGCTTTCTTT.

This chain connects TRBV10-2 to TRBJ2-6; 7 bases match TRBD1. Germline values: CDR1 WSHSY, CDR2 SAAADI. The CDR3 contains 16 residues. V was clipped by 8 bases and J by 0 bases; unmatched bases: 7. The CDR3 DNA sequence: TGCGCCAGCGTTGGGACAGAAAACTCTGGGGCCAACGTCCTGACTTTC. Translation: CASVGTENSGANVLTF.

V gene TRBV10-1 combines with J gene TRBJ2-2; no reliable D call. The CDR3 has 15 amino acids. The germline V gene encodes CDR1 WNHNN and CDR2 SYGVQD (reference sequence). With 4 bases removed from V and 0 bases from J, the gap between germline ends came to 9 bases. The CDR3, as DNA: TGCGCCAGCAGTGGAGGCATAACGAACACCGGGGAGCTGTTTTTT. It codes for CASSGGITNTGELFF.

The genes are TRBV6-5 and TRBJ1-1, with 9 nucleotides matching TRBD1. Germline CDR1 MNHEY, CDR2 SVGAGI. The CDR3 has 14 amino acids. Trimming removed 6 bases from V and 5 bases from J; junction bases left unmatched: 7. This CDR3 is CASSETGGRTEAFF. The CDR3 region has the DNA TGTGCCAGCAGCGAGACAGGGGGAAGGACTGAAGCTTTCTTT.

The sample holds a few counts of this clone. The chain couples TRBV5-4 to TRBJ2-2; 8 bases fit TRBD1. V shed 0 bases, J shed 4 bases, and the junction held 8 bases outside the gene matches. The CDR3 has 17 residues. Germline-derived CDR1 and CDR2 are SGHNT and YYREEE (reference sequence). CDR3: CASSLAGAGGSTGELFF. Here the CDR3 DNA reads TGTGCCAGCAGCTTGGCCGGGGCAGGGGGCAGCACCGGGGAGCTGTTTTTT.

This clone was detected a few times. V gene TRBV5-1 combines with J gene TRBJ2-5; 12 positions agree with TRBD1. The CDR3 sequence is 16 residues long. The V and J ends lost 4 bases and 7 bases, in that order; junction bases with no gene match: 11. CDR1 is SGHRS and CDR2 is YFSETQ in the germline V gene. This CDR3 is CASSIGGGQGAGTQYF. As DNA, the CDR3 is TGCGCCAGCAGCATAGGCGGGGGACAGGGGGCCGGGACCCAGTACTTC.

This chain links TRBV29-1 with TRBJ2-5; 9 bases agree with TRBD2. The DNA end is more similar to TRBJ2-7, so the J call may be wrong. Germline lookup yields CDR1 SQVTM and CDR2 ANQGSEA. The CDR3 has 16 residues. CDR3 sequence (DNA): TGCAGCGTCCGTAGGGGGGGTAGCGGGGGCTCCTACGAGCAGTACTTC. This sequence encodes CSVRRGGSGGSYEQYF.

This chain joins TRBV11-2 and TRBJ2-7; D is perhaps TRBD1 (6 bases). V lost 1 base to trimming and J lost 6 bases, with 13 bases between them. The germline CDR1 and CDR2 sequences are SGHAT and FQNNGV. The CDR3 consists of 14 residues. CDR3: CASSLAGRGPEQYF. CDR3 nucleotide sequence: TGTGCCAGCAGCTTAGCCGGCAGGGGCCCCGAGCAGTACTTC.

The V call is TRBV18, the J call TRBJ2-5, with TRBD2 identical over 10 bases. The CDR3 runs to 16 residues. The V gene's germline CDR1 is KGHSH and CDR2 LQKENI. Trimming cost V 0 bases and J 5 bases; bases outside gene matches: 6. For the CDR3, the DNA is TGTGCCAGCTCACCACCTTCCCTAGCGGGGGTTGAGACCCAGTACTTC. Its protein is CASSPPSLAGVETQYF. The whole variable domain, filled in from reference TRBV18 and TRBJ2-5, reads NAGVMQNPRHLVRRRGQEARLRCSPMKGHSHVYWYRQLPEEGLKFMVYLQKENIIDESGMPKERFSAEFPKEGPSILRIQQVVRGDSAAYFCASSPPSLAGVETQYFGPGTRLLVL.

The chain carries TRBV27 and TRBJ2-5; D possibly corresponds to TRBD1 (5 bases). Matching the DNA end better, TRBJ2-7 makes the J call doubtful. The CDR3 covers 15 residues. Per the germline V gene, CDR1 is MNHEY and CDR2 is SMNVEV (reference sequence). The CDR3 DNA sequence: TGTGCCAGCAGTTTGTCCAGGGCCACGACCTACGAGCAGTACTTC. Protein product: CASSLSRATTYEQYF.

V gene TRBV4-3 combines with J gene TRBJ2-1; weak D call: TRBD2 (6 bases). Germline CDR1 reads LGHNA; CDR2 reads YSLEER. The CDR3 totals 16 residues. V lost 3 bases, J lost 7 bases, and 19 bases lay in between. This chain's CDR3 is CASSHRLVSEGNEQFF. The CDR3 DNA follows: TGCGCCAGCAGCCATCGACTAGTCTCTGAGGGGAATGAGCAGTTCTTC.

The chain is built from TRBV6-5 and TRBJ2-5; TRBD2 might be the D (6 bases). With 2 bases removed from V and 4 bases from J, the gap between germline ends came to 14 bases. The CDR3 is 15 residues long. Germline lookup yields CDR1 MNHEY and CDR2 SVGAGI. The chain's CDR3 is CASSYRPGRSETQYF. CDR3 DNA: TGTGCCAGCAGTTACCGTCCAGGGAGGTCAGAGACCCAGTACTTC.